This T cell receptor (beta chain) was identified during a study of identical twins. CDR1 and CDR2 from the germline V gene are SGHNT and YYREEE (reference sequence). CDR3 length: 13 amino acids. With 4 bases clipped from V and 13 bases from J, the junction kept 5 bases outside the gene matches. A universal primer site arose from template switching, and cDNA bore unique molecular identifiers. From the 5' RACE reads, TCRdb called clonotypes with MiXCR, one entry per CDR3 protein. Of roughly 500,000 distinct CDR3 sequences detected, approximately 22% appear once; the ten largest clones hold under 0.95%. The same specimen was also included in a second study, on T cells expressing NK-cell markers. That study reports: In several donors, dominant clonotypes made up about 25-60.1% of CD3+CD56-NKG2C+ cells.

The sequence came from a woman under 30 in good health. The sample comprised CD4+ T cells sorted from blood. This chain connects TRBV5-4 to TRBJ1-6; 10 positions agree with TRBD1. The CDR3 here is CASSGTGAVPLHF. The CDR3 DNA follows: TGTGCCAGCAGCGGGACAGGGGCGGTGCCCCTCCACTTT.